These T cell receptor beta chains were read from a single sample in a study of metastatic and nonmetastatic thyroid tumors. TCRdb reanalyzed the PCR reads with MiXCR. This sample has 16,000 or so clones, with around 25% found just once. Specimen: adjacent normal tissue. The receptors were gathered from a female donor with papillary thyroid cancer or a benign thyroid nodule (not recorded which). Some clones in this sample may be carry-over from other donors' samples. CDR3s include the opening cysteine and the closing phenylalanine or tryptophan. A D gene is named only where the DNA matches it firmly. Not all rows give a size; the values are once, few, many and, for expanded clones, a class.

j_call: TRBJ1-3
d_call: -
clone_size: medium-sized
v_call: TRBV28
cdr3_nt: TGTGCCAGCAGTTTAACCCTTGGATGGAACACCATATATTTT
cdr3_aa: CASSLTLGWNTIYF

j_call: TRBJ2-1
d_call: -
clone_size: -
v_call: TRBV19
cdr3_nt: TGTGCCAGTAGTATCCCCTCCTACAATGATCAGTTCTTC
cdr3_aa: CASSIPSYNDQFF

j_call: TRBJ2-1
d_call: -
clone_size: medium-sized
v_call: TRBV6-2/TRBV6-3
cdr3_nt: TGTGCCAGCAGCCCTTCTGGGGGGTCCCCCGCTGAGCAGTTCTTC
cdr3_aa: CASSPSGGSPAEQFF

j_call: TRBJ2-5
d_call: TRBD2
clone_size: few
v_call: TRBV10-3
cdr3_nt: TGTGCCATCAGTGAGTCCCAGGGAGGGCAGACCCAGTACTTC
cdr3_aa: CAISESQGGQTQYF

j_call: TRBJ1-6
d_call: -
clone_size: few
v_call: TRBV28
cdr3_nt: TGTGCCAGCTCCTTTGGAGACAGGAGTAATTCACCCCTCCACTTT
cdr3_aa: CASSFGDRSNSPLHF

j_call: TRBJ1-5
d_call: -
clone_size: -
v_call: TRBV6-1
cdr3_nt: TGTGCCAGCAGTGGTGCAGCCCAGCATTTT
cdr3_aa: CASSGAAQHF

j_call: TRBJ1-5
d_call: -
clone_size: -
v_call: TRBV6-9
cdr3_nt: TGTGCCAGCAGTTATTTCACACGGGCTGGTCCCCAGCATTTT
cdr3_aa: CASSYFTRAGPQHF

j_call: TRBJ2-7
d_call: -
clone_size: few
v_call: TRBV27
cdr3_nt: TGTGCCAGCACCGAGGCGGGTGCTGGCTCCTACGAGCAGTACTTC
cdr3_aa: CASTEAGAGSYEQYF

j_call: TRBJ2-1
d_call: -
clone_size: few
v_call: TRBV20-1
cdr3_nt: TGCAGTGCGAAGCAGGGCCCCTACAATGAGCAGTTCTTC
cdr3_aa: CSAKQGPYNEQFF

j_call: TRBJ2-3
d_call: TRBD2
clone_size: medium-sized
v_call: TRBV12-3/TRBV12-4
cdr3_nt: TGTGCCAGCAGTCCGGGACTAGCGGGAGGGATAGATACGCAGTATTTT
cdr3_aa: CASSPGLAGGIDTQYF

j_call: TRBJ1-1
d_call: TRBD1
clone_size: -
v_call: TRBV27
cdr3_nt: TGTGCCAGCAGAACCGGGACAGTTGAAGCTTTCTTT
cdr3_aa: CASRTGTVEAFF

j_call: TRBJ1-4
d_call: TRBD1
clone_size: few
v_call: TRBV4-1
cdr3_nt: TGCGCCAGCAGCCAAGGGACAGGGAGAAGCGAAAAACTGTTTTTT
cdr3_aa: CASSQGTGRSEKLFF

j_call: TRBJ1-1
d_call: -
clone_size: -
v_call: TRBV24-1
cdr3_nt: TGTGCCACCAGGTCAGGGTCGCGTCCTGAAGCTTTCTTT
cdr3_aa: CATRSGSRPEAFF

j_call: TRBJ1-4
d_call: TRBD1
clone_size: -
v_call: TRBV6-5
cdr3_nt: TGTGCCAGCAGTTACGGGACAGGTGCAACTAATGAAAAACTGTTTTTT
cdr3_aa: CASSYGTGATNEKLFF

j_call: TRBJ1-1
d_call: TRBD1
clone_size: -
v_call: TRBV6-1
cdr3_nt: TGTGCCAGCAGCCCGGGACAGGCAAACACTGAAGCTTTCTTT
cdr3_aa: CASSPGQANTEAFF

j_call: TRBJ2-2
d_call: -
clone_size: few
v_call: TRBV20-1
cdr3_nt: TGCAGTGCTAGAGGGTCAAAGGAGAACACCGGGGAGCTGTTTTTT
cdr3_aa: CSARGSKENTGELFF

j_call: TRBJ2-7
d_call: -
clone_size: -
v_call: TRBV15
cdr3_nt: TGTGCCACCAGCAGAGATGAGACCGAGCAGTACTTC
cdr3_aa: CATSRDETEQYF

j_call: TRBJ2-6
d_call: -
clone_size: -
v_call: TRBV19
cdr3_nt: TGTGCCAGTAGTTTTACCATCTCTGGGGCCAACGTCCTGACTTTC
cdr3_aa: CASSFTISGANVLTF

j_call: TRBJ2-1
d_call: TRBD2
clone_size: few
v_call: TRBV27
cdr3_nt: TGTGCCAGCAGTTTATCGGGGAGTTGGCTAGCGGCCGACAATGAGCAGTTCTTC
cdr3_aa: CASSLSGSWLAADNEQFF

j_call: TRBJ2-1
d_call: -
clone_size: -
v_call: TRBV2
cdr3_nt: TGTGCCAGCAGTTCGCGCAGGGACGATGAGCAGTTCTTC
cdr3_aa: CASSSRRDDEQFF

j_call: TRBJ2-2
d_call: -
clone_size: -
v_call: TRBV6-2/TRBV6-3
cdr3_nt: TGTGCCAGCAGTTATATGGGATTCGGGGAGCTGTTTTTT
cdr3_aa: CASSYMGFGELFF

j_call: TRBJ2-7
d_call: -
clone_size: few
v_call: TRBV7-8
cdr3_nt: TGTGCCAGCAGCCGCCTAGAATACGAGCAGTACTTC
cdr3_aa: CASSRLEYEQYF